This TCR beta chain emerged from a study of T-cell memory formation after mild COVID-19. Deletions cut 1 base from V and 6 bases from J, with 5 bases between. The CDR3 spans 12 residues. CDR1 is SGHRS, CDR2 YFSETQ, per germline. TCRdb recomputed calls from the 5' RACE reads with MiXCR, one row per CDR3 protein. Here the sample spans approximately 45,000 distinct CDR3 sequences, approximately 7% being singletons. This chain connects TRBV5-1 to TRBJ1-5; unclear D gene. The clonotype was recovered from an adult who had mild COVID-19 (a few samples of this study predate the infection). Cell type and time point are not known. The sample taken for sequencing was PBMCs or a T cell subset sorted from them (not recorded which). The CDR3 nucleotides read TGCGCCAGCAGCTTGAGCGGTCAGCCCCAGCATTTT. It codes for CASSLSGQPQHF.